The 23 T cell receptor beta chains given below trace back to one sample, sequenced in a study of shared clonotypes between healthy human individuals. TCRdb's table, derived via immunoSEQ multiplex PCR, lists solely in-frame clones and lacks some. This sample has roughly 700,000 clones, with about 74% found just once. The sample was memory CD4+ T cells sorted from blood. Subset in this sample: CD45RA-negative fraction. These receptors were taken from a woman in her twenties or thirties in good health.

The V call is TRBV7-9, the J call TRBJ1-4, with 8 bases lining up with TRBD1. This CDR3 contains 15 residues. CDR1 and CDR2 from the germline V gene are SEHNR and FQNEAQ (reference sequence). Unmatched junction bases numbered 4, after V lost 5 bases and J lost 2 bases. The DNA of the CDR3 is TGTGCCAGCAGCCGACAGGGGTCTACTAATGAAAAACTGTTTTTT. This sequence encodes CASSRQGSTNEKLFF.

The chain recombines TRBV4-1 with TRBJ1-1, with a possible D match to TRBD1 (6 bases). V lost 2 bases and J 1 base, leaving 11 bases between the germline ends. Germline assignment: CDR1 MGHRA and CDR2 YSYEKL. This CDR3 spans 15 amino acids. The CDR3 loop is CASSQPTTGNTEAFF. For the CDR3, the DNA is TGCGCCAGCAGCCAACCAACGACAGGGAACACTGAAGCTTTCTTT.

This clone was seen ten or more times. The V call is TRBV19, the J call TRBJ2-5, with D perhaps being TRBD1 or TRBD2 (5 bases each). V lost 10 bases and J 1 base, leaving 10 bases between the germline ends. Germline V lookup: CDR1 LNHDA, CDR2 SQIVND (reference sequence). This CDR3 is built from 12 residues. The CDR3 is CATAGTQETQYF. As DNA, the CDR3 is TGTGCCACCGCCGGGACCCAAGAGACCCAGTACTTC.

The rearrangement links TRBV6-5 to TRBJ1-2; the match to TRBD1 covers 8 bases. CDR3 size: 12 residues. Germline CDR1 reads MNHEY; CDR2 reads SVGAGI. V gave up 8 bases and J gave up 4 bases; unmatched junction bases: 3. The CDR3: CASGTGGYGYTF. DNA for the CDR3: TGTGCCAGCGGAACAGGGGGCTATGGCTACACCTTC.

The V call is TRBV5-1, the J call TRBJ2-3; no clear D gene. Germline loops: CDR1 SGHRS, CDR2 YFSETQ. V gave up 0 bases and J gave up 2 bases, with 10 bases separating them. The CDR3 spans 15 residues. The CDR3 bases are TGCGCCAGCAGCTTGGCCGTAGCTTCCACAGATACGCAGTATTTT. This gives the protein CASSLAVASTDTQYF.

This rearrangement joins TRBV28 to TRBJ1-1; D gene uncertain. The CDR3 is made up of 15 amino acids. V was shortened by 1 base and J by 4 bases, with 13 bases between the two germline ends. Germline V gene lookup returns CDR1 MDHEN and CDR2 SYDVKM. As DNA, the CDR3 is TGTGCCAGCAGTTTATCCCGGGTCCGGGGCACTGAAGCTTTCTTT. It yields the protein CASSLSRVRGTEAFF.

The V and J genes are TRBV4-1 and TRBJ2-5; TRBD2 agrees at 12 bases. V lost 1 base to trimming and J lost 4 bases; unmatched junction nucleotides: 16. The CDR3 length is 20 residues. The germline V gene encodes CDR1 MGHRA and CDR2 YSYEKL. The CDR3 sequence: CASSQGRPRTSGTPPETQYF. The CDR3 DNA sequence: TGCGCCAGCAGCCAAGGACGACCACGGACTAGCGGGACCCCACCAGAGACCCAGTACTTC.

The chain carries TRBV4-1 and TRBJ2-1; 7 nucleotides match TRBD1. The CDR3 runs 16 residues. V lost 2 bases to trimming and J lost 0 bases; unmatched junction nucleotides: 4. Germline loops: CDR1 MGHRA, CDR2 YSYEKL. In DNA form, the CDR3 reads TGCGCCAGCAGCCAACCGACAGGGACCTCCTACAATGAGCAGTTCTTC. This sequence encodes CASSQPTGTSYNEQFF.

This rearrangement joins TRBV7-9 to TRBJ2-7, with TRBD1 identical over 8 bases. V was pared by 0 bases and J by 6 bases, with 4 bases of the junction left unmatched. The germline gives CDR1 SEHNR, CDR2 FQNEAQ (reference sequence). This CDR3 has 14 amino acids. Written as DNA, the CDR3 is TGTGCCAGCAGCTTAGCGGTTACAGGGGGCGAGCAGTACTTC. Residues: CASSLAVTGGEQYF.

The V gene is TRBV21-1, the J gene TRBJ2-7; the listed D gene, TRBD2, was not tested against the DNA. TRBV21-1 is designated a pseudogene. The length of the CDR3 is 19 residues. CDR3 sequence (DNA): TGTGCCAGCAGCAAAGTAACACTAGCGGGAGTCGGGACCCCTACGGGGCAGTACTTC. It specifies CASSKVTLAGVGTPTGQYF.

Concerning this clone itself: This same CDR3 is encoded by further DNA sequences in the sample. The chain has TRBV7-2 and TRBJ2-2; no reliable D call. V was pared by 3 bases and J by 5 bases, with 4 bases between. In germline, CDR1 is SGHTA, CDR2 FQGNSA. The CDR3 sequence is 12 residues long. CDR3 sequence reads: CASSLGTGELFF. CDR3 nucleotide sequence: TGTGCCAGCAGCTTGGGAACCGGGGAGCTGTTTTTT.

This clone has just one count. This chain links TRBV15 with TRBJ1-1; TRBD1 agrees at 9 bases. Germline CDR1 LNHNV, CDR2 YYDKDF (reference sequence). Trimming cost V 1 base and J 4 bases; bases outside gene matches: 4. There are 15 residues in the CDR3. CDR3 region: CATSRGGTGTTEAFF. Here the CDR3 DNA reads TGTGCCACCAGCAGAGGGGGGACAGGGACCACTGAAGCTTTCTTT.

This chain joins TRBV11-2 and TRBJ2-1; 11 bases line up with TRBD2. This CDR3 has 16 residues. Unmatched junction bases numbered 9, after V lost 4 bases and J lost 7 bases. CDR1 is SGHAT, CDR2 FQNNGV, per germline. The CDR3 spells CASSSPLAGGLNEQFF. The CDR3 bases are TGTGCCAGCAGCTCCCCCCTAGCGGGAGGTTTGAATGAGCAGTTCTTC.

This clone has a handful of counts. V usage is TRBV2 and J usage is TRBJ2-5; 10 bases align to TRBD1. The end of the DNA aligns better with TRBJ2-7, so the J call may be wrong. Germline V gene lookup returns CDR1 SNHLY and CDR2 FYNNEI. The CDR3 sequence is 14 residues long. The CDR3 reads CASSVRDRGHEQYF. CDR3 in DNA: TGTGCCAGCAGTGTACGGGACAGGGGCCACGAGCAGTACTTC.

CDR3 protein: CAISSDPTVTEAFF. For the CDR3, the DNA is TGTGCCATCAGTTCCGACCCGACGGTCACTGAAGCTTTCTTT. V is TRBV10-3 and J is TRBJ1-1, with D unresolved. The V end was cut by 5 bases, the J end by 4 bases, with 14 bases between. The CDR3 covers 14 residues. Germline V gene lookup returns CDR1 ENHRY and CDR2 SYGVKD.

This clone appeared a few times. The chain is built from TRBV23-1 and TRBJ2-7, with a possible D match to TRBD1 (6 bases). TRBV23-1 has ORF status, its function being uncertain. Trimming removed 1 base at V and 3 bases at J, with 13 bases between. The CDR3 has 15 amino acids. The CDR3 DNA reads as TGCGCCAGCAGTCAATTCCATGAACAGGGCTACGAGCAGTACTTC. It encodes CASSQFHEQGYEQYF.

This rearrangement joins TRBV6-5 to TRBJ1-2; D remains ambiguous. V lost 6 bases and J lost 8, with 16 bases in between. Germline CDR1 MNHEY, CDR2 SVGAGI. This CDR3 is 13 amino acids long. CDR3 DNA: TGTGCCAGCAGCTACCGACCGGACGGCGGCTACACCTTC. This gives the protein CASSYRPDGGYTF.

This clone was counted between two and nine times. This same CDR3 is encoded by further DNA sequences in the sample. The chain uses TRBV11-2 and TRBJ2-7, with D hard to call. The CDR3 has 12 amino acids. V lost 2 bases and J 1 base, leaving 3 bases between the germline ends. Germline V CDR1 and CDR2: SGHAT, FQNNGV. The CDR3 region has the DNA TGTGCCAGCAGCTTATCATCCTACGAGCAGTACTTC. It encodes CASSLSSYEQYF.

The count of this clone is one. The chain's CDR3 is CASSVGGLSTDTQYF. The CDR3 coding sequence is TGTGCCAGCAGCGTAGGGGGCCTTAGCACAGATACGCAGTATTTT. The V call is TRBV7-9, the J call TRBJ2-3, with 7 bases fitting TRBD1. The V and J ends lost 5 bases and 0 bases, in that order; junction bases with no gene match: 5. The CDR3 contains 15 residues. Germline values: CDR1 SEHNR, CDR2 FQNEAQ (reference sequence).

The rearrangement links TRBV7-2 to TRBJ2-4, with 15 bases that match TRBD2. The length of the CDR3 is 19 residues. The germline V gene has CDR1 SGHTA and CDR2 FQGNSA. V shed 5 bases, J shed 0 bases, and the junction held 8 bases outside the gene matches. The CDR3 loop reads CASSKGGLAGGIAKNIQYF. Here the CDR3 DNA reads TGTGCCAGCAGCAAGGGGGGACTAGCGGGAGGAATAGCCAAAAACATTCAGTACTTC. Full variable domain (remainder filled in from reference TRBV7-2 and TRBJ2-4): GAGVSQSPSNKVTEKGKDVELRCDPISGHTALYWYRQSLGQGLEFLIYFQGNSAPDKSGLPSDRFSAERTGGSVSTLTIQRTQQEDSAVYLCASSKGGLAGGIAKNIQYFGAGTRLSVL.

The chain carries TRBV28 and TRBJ2-7; possible D gene TRBD2, 5 bases. Germline V gene sequence: CDR1 MDHEN, CDR2 SYDVKM. The CDR3 spans 13 residues. V was clipped by 8 bases and J by 12 bases, with 23 bases between them. CDR3 nucleotide sequence: TGTGCCAGCGTCGAGGGCCTAGGCAGTGCGCGGTACTTC. Translated: CASVEGLGSARYF.

This clone showed up just once. J is TRBJ1-1 and V is TRBV28, with 8 bases matching TRBD1. Germline V gene lookup returns CDR1 MDHEN and CDR2 SYDVKM. The CDR3 contains 18 residues. The V segment lost 3 bases and the J segment 0 bases; nucleotides outside the gene matches: 12. The CDR3 DNA is TGTGCCAGCAGTTTCAATGTCAGGGGGCCGATCATGAACACTGAAGCTTTCTTT. Protein product: CASSFNVRGPIMNTEAFF. Full variable domain (remainder filled in from reference TRBV28 and TRBJ1-1): DVKVTQSSRYLVKRTGEKVFLECVQDMDHENMFWYRQDPGLGLRLIYFSYDVKMKEKGDIPEGYSVSREKKERFSLILESASTNQTSMYLCASSFNVRGPIMNTEAFFGQGTRLTVV.

This clone came up a few times. The chain joins TRBV7-6 to TRBJ1-4; D unresolved. The V gene's germline CDR1 is SGHVS and CDR2 FNYEAQ. This CDR3 is built from 14 residues. Trimming took off 5 bases at V and 4 bases at J, with 11 bases between the two ends. CDR3 residues: CASSTRPDNEKLFF. As DNA, the CDR3 is TGTGCCAGCAGCACCCGACCGGATAATGAAAAACTGTTTTTT.